Each of the 11 T cell receptor beta chains below was sequenced from the same sample in a study of cytomegalovirus exposure and HLA in healthy donors. Amplification used 60 Vbeta primers and 13 Jbeta primers. Produced via immunoSEQ multiplex PCR; TCRdb's table is partial and in-frame only. The data show fewer than 140,000 clones, roughly 71% seen once. The sequenced material came from PBMCs. These receptors were collected from a male donor in good health and CMV-seropositive.

The CDR3 spells CASSSQQYRENTEAFF. In nucleotides, the CDR3 is TGTGCCAGCAGCTCCCAACAGTATCGGGAGAACACTGAAGCTTTCTTT. The V gene is TRBV7-9, the J gene TRBJ1-1; the D is unclear. CDR1 is SEHNR, CDR2 FQNEAQ, per germline (reference sequence). With 4 bases removed from V and 1 base from J, the gap between germline ends came to 16 bases. The CDR3 loop spans 16 amino acids.

The chain links TRBV2 to TRBJ1-6; 9 positions agree with TRBD1. The junction had 3 bases not matched to a gene; V was cut back by 6 bases and J by 0 bases. The CDR3 extends over 16 amino acids. From germline, CDR1 is SNHLY and CDR2 FYNNEI. DNA of the CDR3: TGTGCCAGCAGAGGGACAGGGAACTCCTATAATTCACCCCTCCACTTT. Protein: CASRGTGNSYNSPLHF.

The chain carries TRBV6-5 and TRBJ2-1; D not resolved. V was shortened by 2 bases and J by 10 bases, with 18 bases between the two germline ends. The CDR3 is 15 amino acids. Germline assignment: CDR1 MNHEY and CDR2 SVGAGI. CDR3 DNA: TGTGCCAGCAGTTACCGTTATAGTCCAGGCTCGGAGCAGTTCTTC. This encodes CASSYRYSPGSEQFF.

This clone was counted once. The V gene is TRBV6-1, the J gene TRBJ1-1; perhaps TRBD1 as D (5 bases). V was trimmed by 8 bases and J by 8 bases, leaving 24 bases between them. CDR3 length: 15 residues. Germline V lookup: CDR1 MNHNS, CDR2 SASEGT. The CDR3 region is CASGGVRGAPYEAFF. The CDR3 nucleotides are TGTGCCAGCGGGGGGGTGCGAGGGGCCCCCTACGAAGCTTTCTTT.

CDR3 bases: TGCGCCAGCAGCTTAGGATTGGCGGGGACCCGCGAGCAGTACTTC. It specifies CASSLGLAGTREQYF. The chain uses TRBV5-1 and TRBJ2-7; D is perhaps TRBD2 (6 bases). CDR3 length: 15 residues. The V end lost 2 bases, the J end lost 6 bases, and 18 bases lay between the germline ends. Germline V gene data show CDR1 as SGHRS and CDR2 as YFSETQ. Full variable domain (rest looked up from reference TRBV5-1 and TRBJ2-7): KAGVTQTPRYLIKTRGQQVTLSCSPISGHRSVSWYQQTPGQGLQFLFEYFSETQRNKGNFPGRFSGRQFSNSRSEMNVSTLELGDSALYLCASSLGLAGTREQYFGPGTRLTVT.

V usage is TRBV4-3 and J usage is TRBJ1-4, with D perhaps matching TRBD1 (5 bases). CDR1 LGHNA and CDR2 YSLEER come from the germline V gene. Trimming took off 1 base at V and 4 bases at J, with 10 bases between the two ends. This CDR3 comprises 15 residues. The CDR3 DNA follows: TGCGCCAGCAGCCAAGTTGGGGGGGGTAATGAAAAACTGTTTTTT. It is translated as CASSQVGGGNEKLFF.

J is TRBJ2-3 and V is TRBV9, with 10 nucleotides matching TRBD2. Unmatched junction bases numbered 3, after V lost 4 bases and J lost 1 base. The CDR3 length is 15 residues. Germline loops: CDR1 SGDLS, CDR2 YYNGEE. In DNA, the CDR3 is TGTGCCAGCAGCTTCGGGACTAGCGGCACAGATACGCAGTATTTT. Translated, it gives CASSFGTSGTDTQYF.

The chain carries TRBV13 and TRBJ1-6; D gene unclear. CDR1 is PRHDT, CDR2 FYEKMQ, per germline (reference sequence). The CDR3 is made up of 15 amino acids. Trimming stripped 0 bases from V and 7 bases from J, with 10 bases between. The CDR3 reads CASSLGFRGNSPLHF. CDR3 DNA: TGTGCCAGCAGCTTAGGGTTTCGGGGAAATTCACCCCTCCACTTT.

The chain recombines TRBV6-1 with TRBJ2-1; TRBD1 might be the D (5 bases). The germline V and J ends were trimmed by 1 base and 3 bases, with 7 bases remaining between them. The CDR3 sequence is 14 residues long. Germline V gene sequence: CDR1 MNHNS, CDR2 SASEGT. As DNA, the CDR3 is TGTGCCAGCAGTGAAGGGCAGGGCTACAATGAGCAGTTCTTC. The encoded protein is CASSEGQGYNEQFF.

In DNA, the CDR3 is TGTGCCAGTAGTACGATTCCGGGACAGTCAGAGAACACTGAAGCTTTCTTT. Its translation: CASSTIPGQSENTEAFF. This chain connects TRBV19 to TRBJ1-1, with 7 bases identical to TRBD1. The CDR3 loop spans 17 amino acids. CDR1 is LNHDA and CDR2 is SQIVND in the germline V gene (reference sequence). Trimming removed 4 bases from V and 1 base from J; junction bases left unmatched: 12.

The V gene is TRBV27, the J gene TRBJ1-6; possible D gene TRBD1, 5 bases. The CDR3 totals 14 residues. Germline V lookup: CDR1 MNHEY, CDR2 SMNVEV (reference sequence). Trimming cost V 2 bases and J 8 bases, with 10 bases left between them. The CDR3 nucleotides are TGTGCCAGCAGTTTACCCAGGGCGGATTCACCCCTCCACTTT. The encoded protein is CASSLPRADSPLHF.